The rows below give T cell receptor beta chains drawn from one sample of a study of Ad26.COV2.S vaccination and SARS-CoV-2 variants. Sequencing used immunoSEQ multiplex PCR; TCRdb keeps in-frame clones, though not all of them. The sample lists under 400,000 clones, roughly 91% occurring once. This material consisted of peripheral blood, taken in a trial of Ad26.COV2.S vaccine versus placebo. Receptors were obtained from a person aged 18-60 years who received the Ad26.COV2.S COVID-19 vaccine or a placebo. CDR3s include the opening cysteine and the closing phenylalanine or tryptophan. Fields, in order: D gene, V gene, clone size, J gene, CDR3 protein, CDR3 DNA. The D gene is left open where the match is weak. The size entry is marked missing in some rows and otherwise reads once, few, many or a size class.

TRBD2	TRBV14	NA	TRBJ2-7	CASSLGLALGEQYF	TGTGCCAGCAGCCTCGGACTAGCGCTGGGCGAGCAGTACTTC
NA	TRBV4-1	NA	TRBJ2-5	CASSQDFTFQETQYF	TGCGCCAGCAGCCAAGATTTCACCTTCCAAGAGACCCAGTACTTC
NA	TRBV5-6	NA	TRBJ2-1	CASSLVSGGFGNEQFF	TGTGCCAGCAGCTTGGTTAGCGGCGGGTTCGGCAATGAGCAGTTCTTC
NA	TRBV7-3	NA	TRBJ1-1	CASSLDKNTEAFF	TGTGCCAGCAGCCTGGACAAGAACACTGAAGCTTTCTTT
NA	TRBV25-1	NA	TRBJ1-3	CASPRRNTIYF	TGTGCCAGCCCCCGGAGGAACACCATATATTTT
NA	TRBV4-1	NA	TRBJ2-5	CASSQRPDLDMETQYF	TGCGCCAGCAGCCAACGACCCGACTTAGATATGGAGACCCAGTACTTC
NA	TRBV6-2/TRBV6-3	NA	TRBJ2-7	CASSPHGEWEQYF	TGTGCCAGCAGCCCACATGGCGAATGGGAGCAGTACTTC
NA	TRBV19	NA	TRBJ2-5	CASSIGPTMYQETQYF	TGTGCCAGTAGTATAGGCCCGACCATGTACCAAGAGACCCAGTACTTC
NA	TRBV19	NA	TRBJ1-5	CASSRSRGGNNQPQHF	TGTGCCAGTAGTAGGTCCCGAGGAGGGAACAATCAGCCCCAGCATTTT
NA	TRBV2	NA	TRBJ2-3	CASLGTKADTQYF	TGTGCCAGCTTAGGGACGAAGGCAGATACGCAGTATTTT
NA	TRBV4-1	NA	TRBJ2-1	CASSQAGTSYNEQFF	TGCGCCAGCAGCCAAGCAGGGACCTCCTACAATGAGCAGTTCTTC
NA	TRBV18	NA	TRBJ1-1	CASSPRANTEAFF	TGTGCCAGCTCACCACGGGCGAACACTGAAGCTTTCTTT
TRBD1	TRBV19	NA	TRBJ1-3	CASSVAPDRGYTIYF	TGTGCCAGTAGTGTAGCCCCGGACAGGGGTTACACCATATATTTT
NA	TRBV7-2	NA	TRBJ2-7	CASSLGGRSTYEQYF	TGTGCCAGCAGCTTAGGGGGTAGGTCAACCTACGAGCAGTACTTC
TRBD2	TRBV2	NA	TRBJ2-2	CASRGLAGEANTGELFF	TGTGCCAGCAGGGGACTAGCGGGGGAAGCGAACACCGGGGAGCTGTTTTTT
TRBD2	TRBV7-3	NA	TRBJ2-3	CASSLGLAPDTQYF	TGTGCCAGCAGCTTGGGACTAGCCCCAGATACGCAGTATTTT
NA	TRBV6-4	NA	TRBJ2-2	CASSDGQNTGELFF	TGTGCCAGCAGTGACGGACAGAACACCGGGGAGCTGTTTTTT
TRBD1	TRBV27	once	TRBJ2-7	CASSSRQGRHEQYF	TGTGCCAGCAGTTCCCGACAGGGACGTCACGAGCAGTACTTC
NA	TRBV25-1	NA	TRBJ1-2	CASSEPQNPYGYTF	TGTGCCAGCAGTGAACCCCAGAACCCCTATGGCTACACCTTC
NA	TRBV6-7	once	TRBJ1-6	CASSYYPESSYNSPLHF	TGTGCCAGCAGTTACTATCCTGAAAGCTCCTATAATTCACCCCTCCACTTT
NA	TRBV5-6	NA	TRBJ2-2	CASSPGSWTGELFF	TGTGCCAGCAGCCCGGGTTCTTGGACCGGGGAGCTGTTTTTT
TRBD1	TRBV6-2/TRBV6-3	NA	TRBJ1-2	CASSPPRDRFNYGYTF	TGTGCCAGCAGTCCACCCAGGGACAGATTTAACTATGGCTACACCTTC